This T cell receptor beta chain was retrieved from a study of response to subunit inactivated influenza vaccine. Findings and caveats of the study: Authors suggested seasonal influenza vaccinations each recruit few new T cells.

The germline V gene has CDR1 DFQATT and CDR2 SNEGSKA (reference sequence). This CDR3 spans 15 amino acids. Between the trimmed V and J ends, which lost 1 base and 2 bases, there was a span of 14 bases. TCRdb called the RT-PCR reads again in MiXCR, with one record for every CDR3 protein. The data hold hundreds of thousands of distinct CDR3 sequences, with 14% observed a single time. This clonotype was picked up a small number of times. No antigen is known for it. The TCR sequence derives from a man in his fifties who received an inactivated influenza vaccine. The rearrangement uses TRBV20-1 and TRBJ1-2; D ambiguous. Sequences were derived from PBMCs from blood, sampled 14 to 15 days before vaccination. The CDR3, as DNA: TGCAGTGCTAGAGGTTACGGGGAGAGGAACTATGGCTACACCTTC. Translating it yields CSARGYGERNYGYTF.